These 9 T cell receptor beta chains were sequenced from one sample in a study of blood T cell repertoires in COVID-19. Clones were read by immunoSEQ multiplex PCR, and TCRdb kept only the in-frame ones, dropping some. The table lists 250,000 to 350,000 clones, approximately 90% of them singletons, with approximately 12% in the top ten. The specimen sequenced was peripheral blood. Receptors were obtained from a woman aged 55-70 years with acute or convalescent COVID-19.

V usage is TRBV5-1 and J usage is TRBJ2-2; 10 nucleotides agree with TRBD2. V lost 7 bases to trimming and J lost 6 bases; unmatched junction nucleotides: 12. This CDR3 comprises 16 residues. Germline V gene sequence: CDR1 SGHRS, CDR2 YFSETQ. As DNA, the CDR3 is TGCGCCAGCTCCCAGCGGGAGGGCCTTTTAGCCGGGGAGCTGTTTTTT. Amino acid sequence: CASSQREGLLAGELFF.

The V and J genes are TRBV7-9 and TRBJ2-7; D unclear. CDR1 and CDR2 (germline): SEHNR, FQNEAQ (reference sequence). V dropped 5 bases and J dropped 6 bases, with 11 bases sitting between them. The CDR3 totals 12 residues. The CDR3 coding sequence is TGTGCCAGCAGCATCGTCCTTCTCGAGCAGTACTTC. Residues: CASSIVLLEQYF.

This chain uses TRBV6-2 or TRBV6-3 with TRBJ1-2; D may be TRBD1 (5 bases). The CDR3 runs to 16 residues. Germline V CDR1 and CDR2: MNHEY, SVGEGT. Deletions cut 0 bases from V and 2 bases from J, with 13 bases between. Here the CDR3 DNA reads TGTGCCAGCAGTTACTCGATTCGGGGGAACAACTATGGCTACACCTTC. It codes for CASSYSIRGNNYGYTF.

The chain links TRBV6-2 or TRBV6-3 to TRBJ1-1; D remains unclear. Germline CDR1 reads MNHEY; CDR2 reads SVGEGT. The CDR3 covers 12 residues. Deletions cut 4 bases from V and 7 bases from J, with 10 bases between. The CDR3 DNA follows: TGTGCCAGCAGTTCCACCGGGATTGAAGCTTTCTTT. This sequence encodes CASSSTGIEAFF.

This chain links TRBV27 with TRBJ2-3; 9 positions match TRBD1. From germline, CDR1 is MNHEY and CDR2 SMNVEV (reference sequence). V trimming: 5 bases; J trimming: 5 bases; junction bases outside the gene matches: 5. The CDR3 has 14 amino acids. The CDR3 DNA sequence: TGTGCCAGCAGTCCACAGGGGGCCAGAGATACGCAGTATTTT. Translation gives CASSPQGARDTQYF.

The J gene is TRBJ1-4, the V gene TRBV9; 7 positions agree with TRBD1. CDR1 is SGDLS and CDR2 is YYNGEE in the germline V gene. Trimming took 4 bases from V and 6 from J; bases not matched to a gene: 9. This CDR3 spans 15 amino acids. The CDR3 DNA follows: TGTGCCAGCAGCCCATTAGACAGGGTTGATGAAAAACTGTTTTTT. Translating it yields CASSPLDRVDEKLFF.

For this clone: Other DNA sequences of this sample code for an identical CDR3. The chain employs TRBV9 and TRBJ2-2; a weak D match, TRBD2 (6 bases). V lost 0 bases, J lost 0 bases, and 9 bases lay in between. This CDR3 comprises 16 residues. Per the germline V gene, CDR1 is SGDLS and CDR2 is YYNGEE. The CDR3: CASSVGVAANTGELFF. The CDR3 DNA follows: TGTGCCAGCAGCGTAGGAGTAGCGGCGAACACCGGGGAGCTGTTTTTT.

J is TRBJ2-7 and V is TRBV7-9; 9 bases are shared with TRBD2. The germline V gene has CDR1 SEHNR and CDR2 FQNEAQ (reference sequence). This CDR3 has 17 amino acids. V shed 5 bases and J 1 base; nucleotides not matched to a gene: 12. CDR3: CASSRGDLAGVSYEQYF. In nucleotides, the CDR3 is TGTGCCAGCAGCCGCGGTGACTTAGCGGGAGTTTCCTACGAGCAGTACTTC.

V and J are TRBV25-1 and TRBJ2-7, with TRBD1 identical over 7 bases. V lost 7 bases to trimming and J lost 6 bases; unmatched junction nucleotides: 3. Germline V lookup: CDR1 MGHDK, CDR2 SYGVNS. The CDR3 extends over 11 amino acids. The CDR3 loop reads CASTDRVEQYF. Written as DNA, the CDR3 is TGTGCCAGCACCGACAGGGTCGAGCAGTACTTC.